This T cell receptor (beta chain) was obtained from a study of tumor-infiltrating lymphocytes in primary liver carcinoma. Across the whole study: Tumors measured roughly 4.2 to 11 cm and were stage T1-T3 N0M0. Whole-study findings and limits: Tumor samples exhibited a significantly greater top-250-clone fraction than blood samples (p = 0.039).

A constant-region primer served to make TCR beta cDNA from about 530 ng total RNA. TCR beta libraries came from three nested multiplex PCR rounds using slightly modified ARM-PCR. The study ran its first two PCR rounds for around 9 cycles each, using TRBV1-TRBV30 forward primers and a C-beta reverse primer. TCRdb analysed the multiplex PCR reads with MiXCR anew, one entry per CDR3 protein. This table holds approximately 120,000 distinct CDR3 sequences, around 60% found once. The sample holds a few counts of this clonotype. What it binds is not known. The length of the CDR3 is 12 residues. Trimming removed 7 bases from V and 8 bases from J, with 14 bases in between. CDR1 and CDR2 (germline): MDHEN, SYDVKM. Co-extracted RNA and DNA came from roughly 20-30 mg of unsorted bulk tissue.

This sequence was found in a woman aged 55-70 years with primary liver carcinoma and hepatitis B virus infection. The V gene is TRBV28, the J gene TRBJ1-2, with D maybe TRBD1 (5 bases). What was sequenced was liver tumor tissue from sampling region 3. The subset was: tumor region T3, left-lateral pole. CDR3 bases: TGTGCCAGCATCGGGGACGGAGAAGGCTACACCTTC. This gives the protein CASIGDGEGYTF.